This T cell receptor (beta chain) was recovered during a study of STAT3 mutations in large granular lymphocyte leukemia. Libraries were prepared by immunoSEQ multiplex PCR; TCRdb keeps only in-frame clonotypes and omits some of them. The repertoire holds roughly 6,000 clones, with roughly a third as singletons. On this clone: Antigen unknown. Germline is not matched at one junction end, which may reflect a read error.

Study conclusions and caveats: Every T-LGLL patient had at least one immunodominant TCRbeta clonotype.

The sequencing input was peripheral blood mononuclear cells. This TCR derives from a woman aged 40 to 50 with T-cell large granular lymphocyte leukemia. Some clones in this sample may be carry-over from other donors' samples.

The CDR3 spells CARKTEEDF. The CDR3 DNA sequence: TGTGCCCGAAAGACAGAGGAAGACTTC. The chain links TRBV6-4 to TRBJ2-5; maybe TRBD1 (5 bases). The V gene's germline CDR1 is MRHNA and CDR2 SNTAGT. The CDR3 sequence is 9 residues long.